This passage covers 24 T cell receptor beta chains from one sample sequenced in a study of shared clonotypes between healthy human individuals. This table comes from immunoSEQ multiplex PCR, and its TCRdb copy is limited to in-frame clones, with some not included. The sample lists about 2.4 million clones, over 85% occurring once. Sequenced sample: naive CD4+ T cells from PBMCs. Subset described: CD45RA+ positively selected. These receptors all stem from a man aged 18 to 30 in good health. Some clones in this sample may be carry-over from other donors' samples.

V usage is TRBV6-5 and J usage is TRBJ2-3; 8 bases line up with TRBD1. Germline CDR1 is MNHEY and CDR2 is SVGAGI. The V segment lost 5 bases and the J segment 4 bases; nucleotides outside the gene matches: 8. This CDR3 has 15 residues. CDR3 region: CASSRQGSRADTQYF. The CDR3 DNA reads as TGTGCCAGCAGTCGACAGGGGTCTAGGGCAGATACGCAGTATTTT.

Notes on this clone: This specimen includes other DNA sequences encoding the same CDR3. The chain recombines TRBV28 with TRBJ1-5; D may be TRBD1 (6 bases). The germline V and J ends were trimmed by 6 bases and 4 bases, with 10 bases remaining between them. Germline CDR1 and CDR2: MDHEN and SYDVKM. The CDR3 contains 13 residues. This CDR3 reads CASRLDSNQPQHF. The DNA of the CDR3 is TGTGCCAGCAGACTGGACAGTAATCAGCCCCAGCATTTT.

The chain couples TRBV7-2 to TRBJ2-7; tentatively, D is TRBD1 (6 bases). This CDR3 has 14 residues. Deletions cut 4 bases from V and 6 bases from J, with 16 bases between. Germline V gene lookup returns CDR1 SGHTA and CDR2 FQGNSA. The CDR3 DNA is TGTGCCAGCAGCTCGGACAGTCTATTTGGCGAGCAGTACTTC. This sequence encodes CASSSDSLFGEQYF.

The CDR3 loop reads CASSPRRSGTDTQYF. Here the CDR3 DNA reads TGTGCCAGCAGCCCACGCCGGTCGGGGACAGATACGCAGTATTTT. This chain connects TRBV9 to TRBJ2-3; possibly TRBD2 for D (5 bases). This CDR3 comprises 15 residues. Per the germline V gene, CDR1 is SGDLS and CDR2 is YYNGEE. Deletions cut 4 bases from V and 3 bases from J, with 15 bases between.

This clone has only a few counts. The sample carries other DNA sequences with the same CDR3. The chain recombines TRBV19 with TRBJ1-5; TRBD1 is a possible D gene (5 bases). The CDR3 length is 13 residues. Germline CDR1 reads LNHDA; CDR2 reads SQIVND (reference sequence). V lost 2 bases and J lost 6, with 8 bases in between. The CDR3 nucleotides are TGTGCCAGTAGTATAATTGGGGGTCAGCCCCAGCATTTT. It translates to CASSIIGGQPQHF.

The chain employs TRBV18 and TRBJ1-1; a weak D match, TRBD1 (6 bases). Trimming took 3 bases from V and 5 from J, leaving 13 bases between them. Germline values: CDR1 KGHSH, CDR2 LQKENI. This CDR3 has 14 amino acids. For the CDR3, the DNA is TGTGCCAGCTCACCTTCCGGACAGAGAACTGAAGCTTTCTTT. This gives the protein CASSPSGQRTEAFF.

The V call is TRBV6-4, the J call TRBJ2-5, with TRBD2 matching over 7 bases. The ends lost 5 bases at V and 3 bases at J; junction bases unmatched: 6. The germline V gene has CDR1 MRHNA and CDR2 SNTAGT. The length of the CDR3 is 14 residues. The CDR3, as DNA: TGTGCCAGCAGTCAGCAGGGAGGGGAAGAGACCCAGTACTTC. Its protein is CASSQQGGEETQYF.

The chain uses TRBV25-1 and TRBJ2-6, with TRBD1 matching over 8 bases. Germline V CDR1 and CDR2: MGHDK, SYGVNS. The CDR3 covers 18 residues. J was trimmed by 4 bases and V by 5 bases; bases with no gene match: 13. CDR3 sequence reads: CASSFTTGARSGANVLTF. CDR3 in DNA: TGTGCCAGCAGTTTCACGACAGGGGCTAGGTCGGGGGCCAACGTCCTGACTTTC.

The V gene is TRBV7-8, the J gene TRBJ1-5, with a tentative D call TRBD1 (6 bases). The CDR3 totals 15 residues. V lost 8 bases and J 3 bases, leaving 17 bases between the germline ends. From germline, CDR1 is SGHVS and CDR2 FQNEAQ. DNA of the CDR3: TGTGCCAGCGGGACGGGACAAAACTTCAATCAGCCCCAGCATTTT. Translated, it gives CASGTGQNFNQPQHF. Complete variable domain (other parts from reference TRBV7-8 and TRBJ1-5): GAGVSQSPRYKVAKRGQDVALRCDPISGHVSLFWYQQALGQGPEFLTYFQNEAQLDKSGLPSDRFFAERPEGSVSTLKIQRTQQEDSAVYLCASGTGQNFNQPQHFGDGTRLSIL.

J is TRBJ1-1 and V is TRBV7-2; possible D gene TRBD1, 6 bases. The CDR3 has 13 amino acids. CDR1 is SGHTA, CDR2 FQGNSA, per germline. V was cut by 5 bases and J by 7 bases, with 14 bases left in between. CDR3 loop: CASSQGTYSEAFF. For the CDR3, the DNA is TGTGCCAGCAGCCAGGGGACTTATAGTGAAGCTTTCTTT.

The gene calls are TRBV7-2 and TRBJ2-1; a possible D gene is TRBD2 (5 bases). Germline CDR1 and CDR2: SGHTA and FQGNSA. This CDR3 comprises 15 residues. V was cut by 1 base and J by 10 bases, with 17 bases left in between. The CDR3 sequence is CASSLVGGRMGEQFF. The CDR3 DNA follows: TGTGCCAGCAGCTTAGTCGGAGGCCGAATGGGGGAGCAGTTCTTC.

The chain uses TRBV29-1 and TRBJ2-1; D remains ambiguous. The V end was cut by 8 bases, the J end by 0 bases, with 17 bases between. Germline values: CDR1 SQVTM, CDR2 ANQGSEA. CDR3 length: 15 amino acids. The CDR3 DNA reads as TGCAGCTCACTCAGGACGGTCAGCTCCTACAATGAGCAGTTCTTC. Amino acids: CSSLRTVSSYNEQFF.

The chain links TRBV9 to TRBJ2-4, with a possible D match to TRBD2 (6 bases). This CDR3 is 16 amino acids long. Germline values: CDR1 SGDLS, CDR2 YYNGEE. Trimming removed 0 bases at V and 0 bases at J, with 10 bases between. The CDR3 region is CASSVEPGVAKNIQYF. CDR3 in DNA: TGTGCCAGCAGCGTAGAACCGGGGGTAGCCAAAAACATTCAGTACTTC.

The chain is built from TRBV4-1 and TRBJ1-5, with 9 positions matching TRBD1. Germline CDR1 reads MGHRA; CDR2 reads YSYEKL. The V gene end was trimmed by 4 bases and the J gene end by 0 bases; junction bases not matched to a gene: 16. This CDR3 has 20 residues. CDR3 region: CASSPRKLGTGLYSNQPQHF. Here the CDR3 DNA reads TGCGCCAGCAGCCCGAGGAAATTGGGGACAGGGCTTTATAGCAATCAGCCCCAGCATTTT.

The DNA for the CDR3 is TGTGCCTGGAGTGTACCTCGGCTAGCGGGAGTTGAGACCCAGTACTTC. Translation gives CAWSVPRLAGVETQYF. V and J are TRBV30 and TRBJ2-5, with 10 bases that match TRBD2. Germline lookup yields CDR1 GTSNPN and CDR2 SVGIG (reference sequence). The J segment lost 5 bases and the V segment lost 0 bases, leaving 9 bases of the junction unmatched. This CDR3 has 16 amino acids. The variable domain in full, with the rest retrieved from reference TRBV30 and TRBJ2-5, is SQTIHQWPATLVQPVGSPLSLECTVEGTSNPNLYWYRQAAGRGLQLLFYSVGIGQISSEVPQNLSASRPQDRQFILSSKKLLLSDSGFYLCAWSVPRLAGVETQYFGPGTRLLVL.

The V gene is TRBV19, the J gene TRBJ2-1; D is possibly TRBD2 (6 bases). Germline V lookup: CDR1 LNHDA, CDR2 SQIVND (reference sequence). CDR3 length: 14 residues. V was trimmed by 4 bases and J by 4 bases, leaving 11 bases between them. In nucleotides, the CDR3 is TGTGCCAGTAGTAAGGAGGGAGCTTACAATGAGCAGTTCTTC. It specifies CASSKEGAYNEQFF.

This chain links TRBV30 with TRBJ1-2, with D hard to call. There are 12 residues in the CDR3. CDR1 is GTSNPN, CDR2 SVGIG, per germline (reference sequence). Trimming shortened V by 3 bases and J by 7 bases, and 12 bases separated the two germline ends. CDR3 DNA sequence: TGTGCCTGGAGACCGATTATGGGTGGCTACACCTTC. This codes for CAWRPIMGGYTF.

This chain connects TRBV29-1 to TRBJ1-2; D perhaps matches TRBD1 (5 bases). The CDR3 consists of 15 residues. The V and J ends lost 1 base and 0 bases respectively, with 12 bases between them. CDR1 SQVTM and CDR2 ANQGSEA come from the germline V gene. This chain's CDR3 is CSVEGGTESNYGYTF. The DNA of the CDR3 is TGCAGCGTTGAAGGGGGGACGGAATCTAACTATGGCTACACCTTC. Together with reference TRBV29-1 and TRBJ1-2, the CDR3 gives the full variable domain: SAVISQKPSRDICQRGTSLTIQCQVDSQVTMMFWYRQQPGQSLTLIATANQGSEATYESGFVIDKFPISRPNLTFSTLTVSNMSPEDSSIYLCSVEGGTESNYGYTFGSGTRLTVV.

This clone was recorded only once. This chain joins TRBV12-5 and TRBJ2-2, with D possibly TRBD2 on 5 matching bases. The CDR3 sequence is 18 residues long. Germline V gene sequence: CDR1 LGHNT, CDR2 FRNRAP. Trimming left V 0 bases short and J 6 bases short, with 20 bases between. This chain's CDR3 is CASGLVFDGETRAGELFF. The CDR3 nucleotides are TGTGCTAGTGGTTTGGTATTTGACGGGGAGACGCGGGCCGGGGAGCTGTTTTTT.

V gene TRBV9 combines with J gene TRBJ2-5; 10 bases fit TRBD2. The CDR3 has 17 amino acids. V gave up 3 bases and J gave up 0 bases; unmatched junction bases: 8. Germline CDR1 reads SGDLS; CDR2 reads YYNGEE. The CDR3 sequence is CASSARRGLANQETQYF. The CDR3, as DNA: TGTGCCAGCAGCGCTCGTCGGGGACTAGCGAACCAAGAGACCCAGTACTTC.

The V call is TRBV6-6, the J call TRBJ2-2; D may be TRBD2 (5 bases). V was trimmed by 7 bases and J by 8 bases, leaving 11 bases between them. CDR3 length: 12 residues. Germline V gene data show CDR1 as MNHNY and CDR2 as SVGAGI (reference sequence). The CDR3 loop is CASTNTGGELFF. CDR3 coding DNA: TGTGCCAGCACCAACACGGGAGGGGAGCTGTTTTTT.

The V and J genes are TRBV5-1 and TRBJ2-5, with 9 bases fitting TRBD2. J lost 4 bases, V lost 0 bases, and 4 bases had no gene match. The germline V gene has CDR1 SGHRS and CDR2 YFSETQ. CDR3 size: 15 residues. The CDR3 protein is CASSLGGRARETQYF. CDR3 coding DNA: TGCGCCAGCAGCTTGGGCGGGAGGGCGAGAGAGACCCAGTACTTC.

The J gene is TRBJ2-2, the V gene TRBV9, with 8 bases that match TRBD2. In germline, CDR1 is SGDLS, CDR2 YYNGEE. Losses at the gene ends were 6 bases for V and 4 bases for J; bases not matched to a gene: 5. This CDR3 is built from 14 residues. The CDR3 sequence is CASTLTSATGELFF. The CDR3 bases are TGTGCCAGCACCTTGACTAGCGCCACCGGGGAGCTGTTTTTT. The full variable domain, with the rest looked up from reference TRBV9 and TRBJ2-2, is DSGVTQTPKHLITATGQRVTLRCSPRSGDLSVYWYQQSLDQGLQFLIQYYNGEERAKGNILERFSAQQFPDLHSELNLSSLELGDSALYFCASTLTSATGELFFGEGSRLTVL.

V is TRBV28 and J is TRBJ1-2; 8 nucleotides match TRBD1. Trimming removed 2 bases from V and 8 bases from J; junction bases left unmatched: 7. CDR1 and CDR2 (germline): MDHEN, SYDVKM. This CDR3 region has 14 residues. CDR3 DNA sequence: TGTGCCAGCAGTTTACAGGGGGCGGCTGAAGGCTACACCTTC. It is translated as CASSLQGAAEGYTF.